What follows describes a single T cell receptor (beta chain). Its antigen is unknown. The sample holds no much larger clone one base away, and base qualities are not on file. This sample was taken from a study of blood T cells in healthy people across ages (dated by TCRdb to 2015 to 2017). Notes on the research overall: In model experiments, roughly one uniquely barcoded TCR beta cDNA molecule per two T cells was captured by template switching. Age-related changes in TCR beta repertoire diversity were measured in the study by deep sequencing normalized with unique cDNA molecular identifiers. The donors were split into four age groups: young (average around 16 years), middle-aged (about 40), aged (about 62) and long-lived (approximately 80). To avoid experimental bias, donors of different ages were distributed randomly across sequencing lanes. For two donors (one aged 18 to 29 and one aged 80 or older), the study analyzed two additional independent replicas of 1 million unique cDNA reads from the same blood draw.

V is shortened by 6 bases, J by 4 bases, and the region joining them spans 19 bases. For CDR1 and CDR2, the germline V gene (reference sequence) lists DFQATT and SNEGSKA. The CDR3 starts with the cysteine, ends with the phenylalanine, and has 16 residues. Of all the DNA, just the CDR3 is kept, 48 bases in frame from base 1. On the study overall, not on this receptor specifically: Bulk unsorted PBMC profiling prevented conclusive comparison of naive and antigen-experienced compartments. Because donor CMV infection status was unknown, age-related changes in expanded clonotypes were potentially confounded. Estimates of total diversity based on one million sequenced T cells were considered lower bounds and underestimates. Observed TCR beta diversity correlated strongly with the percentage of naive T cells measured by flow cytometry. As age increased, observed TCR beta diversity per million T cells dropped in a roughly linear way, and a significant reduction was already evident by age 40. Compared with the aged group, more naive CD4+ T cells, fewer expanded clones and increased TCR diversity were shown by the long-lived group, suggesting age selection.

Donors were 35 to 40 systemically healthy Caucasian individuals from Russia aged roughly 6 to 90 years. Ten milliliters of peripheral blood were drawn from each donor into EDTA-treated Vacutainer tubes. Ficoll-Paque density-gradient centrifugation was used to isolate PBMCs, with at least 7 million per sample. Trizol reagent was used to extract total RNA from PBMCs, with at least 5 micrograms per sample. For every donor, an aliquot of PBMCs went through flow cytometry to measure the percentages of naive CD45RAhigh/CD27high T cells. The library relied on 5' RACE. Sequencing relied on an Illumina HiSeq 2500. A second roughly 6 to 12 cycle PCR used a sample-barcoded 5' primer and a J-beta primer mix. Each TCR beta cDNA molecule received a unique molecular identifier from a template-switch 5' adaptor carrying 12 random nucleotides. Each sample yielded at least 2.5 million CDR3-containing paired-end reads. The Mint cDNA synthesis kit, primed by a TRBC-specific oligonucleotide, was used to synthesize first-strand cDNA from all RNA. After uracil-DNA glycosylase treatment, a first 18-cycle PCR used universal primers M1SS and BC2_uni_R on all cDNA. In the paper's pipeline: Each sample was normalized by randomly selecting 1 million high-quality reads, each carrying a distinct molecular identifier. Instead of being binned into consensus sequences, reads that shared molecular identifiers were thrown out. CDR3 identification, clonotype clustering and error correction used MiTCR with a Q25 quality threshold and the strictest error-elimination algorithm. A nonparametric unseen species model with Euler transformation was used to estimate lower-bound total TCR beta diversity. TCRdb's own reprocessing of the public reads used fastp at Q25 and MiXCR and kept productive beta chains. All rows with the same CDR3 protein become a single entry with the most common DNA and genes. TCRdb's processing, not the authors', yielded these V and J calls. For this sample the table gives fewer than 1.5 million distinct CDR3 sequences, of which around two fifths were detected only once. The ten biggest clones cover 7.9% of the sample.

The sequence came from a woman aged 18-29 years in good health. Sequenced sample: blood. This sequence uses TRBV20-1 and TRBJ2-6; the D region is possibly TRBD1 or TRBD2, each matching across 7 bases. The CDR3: CSAPGGALSGANVLTF. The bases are TGCAGTGCGCCAGGGGGGGCGCTTTCCGGGGCCAACGTCCTGACTTTC.